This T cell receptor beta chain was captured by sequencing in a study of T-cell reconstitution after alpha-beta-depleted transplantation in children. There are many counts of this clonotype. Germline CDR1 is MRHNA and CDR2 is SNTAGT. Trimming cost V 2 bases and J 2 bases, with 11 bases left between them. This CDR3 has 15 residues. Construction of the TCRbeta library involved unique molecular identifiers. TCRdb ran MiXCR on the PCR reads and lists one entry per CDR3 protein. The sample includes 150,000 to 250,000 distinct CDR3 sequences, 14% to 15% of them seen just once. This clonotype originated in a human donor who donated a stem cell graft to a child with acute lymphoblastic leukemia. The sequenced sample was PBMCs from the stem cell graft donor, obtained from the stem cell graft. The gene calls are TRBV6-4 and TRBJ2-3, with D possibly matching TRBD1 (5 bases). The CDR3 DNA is TGTGCCAGCAGTGACAGGGGTCAGCCCACAGATACGCAGTATTTT. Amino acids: CASSDRGQPTDTQYF.